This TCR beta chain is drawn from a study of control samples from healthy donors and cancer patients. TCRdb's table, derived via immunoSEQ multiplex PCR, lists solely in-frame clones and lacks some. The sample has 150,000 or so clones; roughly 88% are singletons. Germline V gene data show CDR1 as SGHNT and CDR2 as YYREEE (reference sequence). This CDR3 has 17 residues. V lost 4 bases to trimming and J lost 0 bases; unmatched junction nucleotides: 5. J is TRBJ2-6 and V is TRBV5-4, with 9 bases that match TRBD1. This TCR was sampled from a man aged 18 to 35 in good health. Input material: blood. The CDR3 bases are TGTGCCAGCAGCCCTACAGGGGGCAACTCTGGGGCCAACGTCCTGACTTTC. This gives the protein CASSPTGGNSGANVLTF.